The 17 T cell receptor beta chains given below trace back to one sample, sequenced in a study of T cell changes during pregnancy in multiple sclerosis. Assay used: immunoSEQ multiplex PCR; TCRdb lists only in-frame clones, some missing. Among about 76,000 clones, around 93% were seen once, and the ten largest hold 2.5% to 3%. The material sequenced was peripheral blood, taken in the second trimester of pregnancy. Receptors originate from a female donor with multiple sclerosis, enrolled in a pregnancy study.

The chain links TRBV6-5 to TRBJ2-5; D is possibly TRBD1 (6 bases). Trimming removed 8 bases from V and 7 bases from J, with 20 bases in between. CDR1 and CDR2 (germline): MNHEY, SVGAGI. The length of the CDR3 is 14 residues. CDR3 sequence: CASSSGQSQLTQYF. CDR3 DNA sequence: TGTGCCAGCTCTTCGGGACAATCGCAATTGACCCAGTACTTC.

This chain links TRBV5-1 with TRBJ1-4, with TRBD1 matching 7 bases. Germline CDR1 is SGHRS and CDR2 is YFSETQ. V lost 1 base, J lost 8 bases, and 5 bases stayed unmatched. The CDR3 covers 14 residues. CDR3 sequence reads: CASSLMDRNEKLFF. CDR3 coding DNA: TGCGCCAGCAGCTTGATGGACAGGAACGAAAAACTGTTTTTT.

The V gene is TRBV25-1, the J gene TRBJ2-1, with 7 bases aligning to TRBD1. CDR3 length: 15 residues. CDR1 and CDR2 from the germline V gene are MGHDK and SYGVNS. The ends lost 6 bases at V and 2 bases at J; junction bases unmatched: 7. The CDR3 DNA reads TGTGCCAGCAGACCTAGGGGGCAGGCCTACAATGAGCAGTTCTTC. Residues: CASRPRGQAYNEQFF.

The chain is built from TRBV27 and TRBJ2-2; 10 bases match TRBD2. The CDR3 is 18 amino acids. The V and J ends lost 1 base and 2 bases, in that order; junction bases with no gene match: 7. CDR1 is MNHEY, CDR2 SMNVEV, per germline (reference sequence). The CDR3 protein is CASSLLGAGGPNTGELFF. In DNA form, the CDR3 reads TGTGCCAGCAGTTTATTAGGAGCGGGGGGGCCTAACACCGGGGAGCTGTTTTTT.

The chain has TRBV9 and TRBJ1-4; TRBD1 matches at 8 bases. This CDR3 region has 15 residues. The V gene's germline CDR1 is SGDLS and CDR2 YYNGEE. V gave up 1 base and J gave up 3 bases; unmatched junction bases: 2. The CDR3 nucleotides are TGTGCCAGCAGCGTACAGGGGGCCCCTAATGAAAAACTGTTTTTT. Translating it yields CASSVQGAPNEKLFF.

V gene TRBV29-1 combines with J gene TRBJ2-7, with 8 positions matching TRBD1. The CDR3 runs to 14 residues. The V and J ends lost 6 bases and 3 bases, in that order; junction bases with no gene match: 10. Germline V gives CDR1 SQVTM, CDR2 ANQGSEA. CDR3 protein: CSVLGGTGYYEQYF. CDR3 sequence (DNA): TGCAGCGTCTTAGGGGGGACAGGATACTACGAGCAGTACTTC.

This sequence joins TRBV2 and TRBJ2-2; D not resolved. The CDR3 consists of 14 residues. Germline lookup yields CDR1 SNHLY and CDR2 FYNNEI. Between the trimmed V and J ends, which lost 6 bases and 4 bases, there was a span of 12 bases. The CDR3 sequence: CASSPGYITGELFF. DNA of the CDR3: TGTGCCAGCAGCCCAGGTTACATCACCGGGGAGCTGTTTTTT.

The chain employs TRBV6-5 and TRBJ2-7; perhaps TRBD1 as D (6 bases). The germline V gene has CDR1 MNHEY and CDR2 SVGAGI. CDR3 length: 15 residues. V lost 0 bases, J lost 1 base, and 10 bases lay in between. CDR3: CASSYSGTRSYEQYF. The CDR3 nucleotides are TGTGCCAGCAGTTACTCTGGGACACGATCCTACGAGCAGTACTTC.

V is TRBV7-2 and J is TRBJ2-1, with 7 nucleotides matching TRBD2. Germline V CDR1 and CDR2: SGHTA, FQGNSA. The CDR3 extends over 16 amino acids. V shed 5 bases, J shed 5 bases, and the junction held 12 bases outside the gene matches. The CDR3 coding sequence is TGTGCCAGCAGCCCCCCGTGTAGCGGGCTCAACAATGAGCAGTTCTTC. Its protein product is CASSPPCSGLNNEQFF.

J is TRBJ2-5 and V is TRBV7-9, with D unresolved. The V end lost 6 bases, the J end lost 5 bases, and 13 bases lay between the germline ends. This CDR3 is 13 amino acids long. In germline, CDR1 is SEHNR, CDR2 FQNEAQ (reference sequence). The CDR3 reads CASRPRLLETQYF. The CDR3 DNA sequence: TGTGCCAGCAGACCCCGGTTGTTGGAGACCCAGTACTTC. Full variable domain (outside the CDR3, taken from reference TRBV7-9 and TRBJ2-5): DTGVSQNPRHKITKRGQNVTFRCDPISEHNRLYWYRQTLGQGPEFLTYFQNEAQLEKSRLLSDRFSAERPKGSFSTLEIQRTEQGDSAMYLCASRPRLLETQYFGPGTRLLVL.

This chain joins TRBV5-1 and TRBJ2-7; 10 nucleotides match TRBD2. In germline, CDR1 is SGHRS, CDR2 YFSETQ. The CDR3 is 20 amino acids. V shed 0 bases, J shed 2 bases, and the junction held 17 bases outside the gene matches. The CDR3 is CASSLVLELAGTLLTYEQYF. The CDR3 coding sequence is TGCGCCAGCAGCTTGGTTCTCGAACTAGCGGGGACCCTTTTAACCTACGAGCAGTACTTC.

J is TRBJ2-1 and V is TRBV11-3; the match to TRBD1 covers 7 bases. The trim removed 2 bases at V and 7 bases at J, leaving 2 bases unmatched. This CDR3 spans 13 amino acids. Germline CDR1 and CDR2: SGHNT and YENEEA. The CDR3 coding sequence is TGTGCCAGCAGCTTAATCAGGGGGAATGAGCAGTTCTTC. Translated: CASSLIRGNEQFF.

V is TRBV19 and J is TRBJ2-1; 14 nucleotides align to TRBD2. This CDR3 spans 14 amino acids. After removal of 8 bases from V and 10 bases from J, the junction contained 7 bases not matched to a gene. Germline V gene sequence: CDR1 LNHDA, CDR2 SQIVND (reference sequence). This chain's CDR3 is CASHEWTSGGEQFF. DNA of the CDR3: TGTGCCAGTCACGAGTGGACTAGCGGGGGGGAGCAGTTCTTC. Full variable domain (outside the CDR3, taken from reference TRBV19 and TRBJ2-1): DGGITQSPKYLFRKEGQNVTLSCEQNLNHDAMYWYRQDPGQGLRLIYYSQIVNDFQKGDIAEGYSVSREKKESFPLTVTSAQKNPTAFYLCASHEWTSGGEQFFGPGTRLTVL.

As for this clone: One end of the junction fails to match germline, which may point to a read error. This CDR3 is CAISARTGTYEQYF. The CDR3 DNA follows: TGTGCCATCAGCGCAAGGACAGGGACCTACGAGCAGTACTTC. The chain uses TRBV15 and TRBJ2-7, with 8 bases lining up with TRBD1. CDR1 LNHNV and CDR2 YYDKDF come from the germline V gene (reference sequence). This CDR3 is 14 amino acids long.

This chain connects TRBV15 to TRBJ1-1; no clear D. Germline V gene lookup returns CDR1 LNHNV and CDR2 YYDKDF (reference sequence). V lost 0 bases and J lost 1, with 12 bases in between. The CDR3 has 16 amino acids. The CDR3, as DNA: TGTGCCACCAGCAGAGATCCGAGGGTGGCGAACACTGAAGCTTTCTTT. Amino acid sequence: CATSRDPRVANTEAFF.

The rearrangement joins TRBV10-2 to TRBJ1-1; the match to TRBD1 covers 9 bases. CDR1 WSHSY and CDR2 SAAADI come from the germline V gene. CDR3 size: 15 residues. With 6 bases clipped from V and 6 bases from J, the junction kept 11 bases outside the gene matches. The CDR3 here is CASRRPGTGTSEAFF. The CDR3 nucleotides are TGCGCCAGCAGGAGGCCAGGGACAGGGACATCTGAAGCTTTCTTT.

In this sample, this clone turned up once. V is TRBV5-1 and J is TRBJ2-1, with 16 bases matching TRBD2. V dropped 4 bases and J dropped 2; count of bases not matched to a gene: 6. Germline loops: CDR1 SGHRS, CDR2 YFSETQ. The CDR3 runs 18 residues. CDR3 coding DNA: TGCGCCAGCAGCCCGCTGGGGACTAGCGGGGGGGCCTACAATGAGCAGTTCTTC. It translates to CASSPLGTSGGAYNEQFF.